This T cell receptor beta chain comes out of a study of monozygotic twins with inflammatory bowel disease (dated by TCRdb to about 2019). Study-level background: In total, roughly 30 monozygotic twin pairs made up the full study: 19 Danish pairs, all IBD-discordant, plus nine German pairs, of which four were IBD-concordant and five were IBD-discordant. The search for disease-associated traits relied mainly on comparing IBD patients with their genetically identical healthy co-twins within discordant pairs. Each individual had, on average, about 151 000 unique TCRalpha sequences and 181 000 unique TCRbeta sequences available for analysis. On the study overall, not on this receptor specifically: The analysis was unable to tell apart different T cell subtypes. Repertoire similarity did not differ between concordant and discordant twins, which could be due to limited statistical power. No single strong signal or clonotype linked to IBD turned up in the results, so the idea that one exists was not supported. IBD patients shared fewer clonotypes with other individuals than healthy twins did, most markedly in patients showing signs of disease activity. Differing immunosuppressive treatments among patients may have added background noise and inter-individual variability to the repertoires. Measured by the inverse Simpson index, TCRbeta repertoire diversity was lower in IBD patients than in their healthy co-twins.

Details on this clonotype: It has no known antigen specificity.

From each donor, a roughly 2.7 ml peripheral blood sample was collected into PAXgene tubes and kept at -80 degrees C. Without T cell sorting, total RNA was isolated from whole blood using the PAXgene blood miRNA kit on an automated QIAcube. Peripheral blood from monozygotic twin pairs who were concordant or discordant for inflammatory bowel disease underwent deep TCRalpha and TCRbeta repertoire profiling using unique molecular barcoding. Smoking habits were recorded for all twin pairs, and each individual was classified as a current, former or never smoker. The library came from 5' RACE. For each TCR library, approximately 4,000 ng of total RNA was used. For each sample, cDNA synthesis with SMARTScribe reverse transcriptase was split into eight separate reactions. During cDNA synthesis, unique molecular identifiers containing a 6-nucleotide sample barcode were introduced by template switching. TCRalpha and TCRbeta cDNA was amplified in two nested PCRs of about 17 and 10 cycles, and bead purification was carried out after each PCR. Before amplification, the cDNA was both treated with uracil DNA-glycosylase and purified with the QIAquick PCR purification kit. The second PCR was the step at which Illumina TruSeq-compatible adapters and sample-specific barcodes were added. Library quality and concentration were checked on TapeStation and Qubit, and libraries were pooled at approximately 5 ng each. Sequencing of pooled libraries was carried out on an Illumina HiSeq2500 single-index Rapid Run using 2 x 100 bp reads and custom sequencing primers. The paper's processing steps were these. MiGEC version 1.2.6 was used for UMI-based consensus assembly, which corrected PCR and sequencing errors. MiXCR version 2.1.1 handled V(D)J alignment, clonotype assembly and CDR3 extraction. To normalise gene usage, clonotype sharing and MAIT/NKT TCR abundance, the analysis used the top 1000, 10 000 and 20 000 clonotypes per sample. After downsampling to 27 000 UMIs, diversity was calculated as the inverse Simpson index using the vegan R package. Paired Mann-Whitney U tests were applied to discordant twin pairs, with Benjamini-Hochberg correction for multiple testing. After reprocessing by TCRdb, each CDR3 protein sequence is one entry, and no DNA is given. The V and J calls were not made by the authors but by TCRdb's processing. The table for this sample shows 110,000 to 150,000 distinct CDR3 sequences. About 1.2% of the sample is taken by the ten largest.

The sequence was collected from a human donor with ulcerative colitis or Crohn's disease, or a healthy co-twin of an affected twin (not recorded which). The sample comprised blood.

CDR3 sequence: CASSEWAYEQYF. This chain is built from TRBV6-1 and TRBJ2-7. Its CDR3 holds 12 amino acids, cysteine through phenylalanine. The DNA is not on file. Taken from the germline V gene, the CDR1 and CDR2 loops are MNHNS and SASEGT.